The 8 T cell receptor beta chains presented below share a single source sample, sequenced in a study of cytomegalovirus exposure and HLA in healthy donors. The PCR employed 60 Vbeta primers together with 13 Jbeta primers. Generated by immunoSEQ multiplex PCR, the TCRdb table keeps only in-frame clones and is missing some. Of roughly 68,000 clones listed, roughly four fifths are singletons. The sequenced sample was PBMCs. These receptors all come from a woman under 40 in good health and CMV-seropositive.

The CDR3 loop reads CASSLGLKQPQHF. Written as DNA, the CDR3 is TGTGCCAGCAGCTTGGGACTTAAACAGCCCCAGCATTTT. The chain couples TRBV7-9 to TRBJ1-5; maybe TRBD1 (5 bases). Germline values: CDR1 SEHNR, CDR2 FQNEAQ (reference sequence). This CDR3 spans 13 amino acids. Trimming shortened V by 3 bases and J by 7 bases, and 10 bases separated the two germline ends.

This chain connects TRBV10-3 to TRBJ2-1, with TRBD2 matching 10 bases. The CDR3 has 16 residues. Germline values: CDR1 ENHRY, CDR2 SYGVKD. J gave up 3 bases and V 6 bases, and 8 bases lay outside the gene matches. The CDR3 sequence: CAIRASGRKNYNEQFF. The CDR3 DNA sequence: TGTGCCATCAGGGCTAGCGGGAGAAAAAACTACAATGAGCAGTTCTTC.

CDR3 in amino acids: CASSFGSARLPQHF. CDR3 DNA sequence: TGTGCCAGCAGTTTCGGGTCCGCTAGATTGCCCCAGCATTTT. The chain is built from TRBV28 and TRBJ1-5; D gene ambiguous. V shed 3 bases and J shed 9 bases, with 15 bases lying between them. The CDR3 is 14 residues long. Looked up from germline, CDR1 is MDHEN and CDR2 is SYDVKM.

The V call is TRBV9, the J call TRBJ2-1, with D possibly being TRBD2 (5 bases). In germline, CDR1 is SGDLS, CDR2 YYNGEE. The V and J ends lost 0 bases and 0 bases respectively, with 7 bases between them. CDR3 length equals 15 residues. The CDR3 nucleotides read TGTGCCAGCAGCGTAGTTGGGAGCTCCTACAATGAGCAGTTCTTC. Its translation: CASSVVGSSYNEQFF.

This clone appeared many times. The V call is TRBV25-1, the J call TRBJ2-3, with D possibly TRBD2 on 6 matching bases. This CDR3 contains 13 residues. The germline V gene has CDR1 MGHDK and CDR2 SYGVNS. V shed 6 bases and J shed 0 bases, with 7 bases lying between them. Here the CDR3 DNA reads TGTGCCAGCAGCAGCGGGAGCACAGATACGCAGTATTTT. Encoded protein: CASSSGSTDTQYF.

The V gene is TRBV7-8, the J gene TRBJ1-2, with a weak D call TRBD1 (6 bases). V lost 5 bases and J 5 bases, leaving 12 bases between the germline ends. The CDR3 spans 13 residues. The germline gives CDR1 SGHVS, CDR2 FQNEAQ. The CDR3 protein is CASSPDSGYGYTF. CDR3 nucleotides: TGTGCCAGCAGCCCGGACAGTGGTTATGGCTACACCTTC.

This rearrangement joins TRBV2 to TRBJ2-3; 14 bases map to TRBD2. Looked up from germline, CDR1 is SNHLY and CDR2 is FYNNEI. The trim removed 4 bases at V and 3 bases at J, leaving 3 bases unmatched. The CDR3 sequence is 16 residues long. DNA for the CDR3: TGTGCCAGCAGTGTGGGACTAGCGGGGGTGACAGATACGCAGTATTTT. This encodes CASSVGLAGVTDTQYF.

This chain links TRBV6-6 with TRBJ1-2; D is perhaps TRBD1 (5 bases). Between the trimmed V and J ends, which lost 6 bases and 4 bases, there was a span of 15 bases. The CDR3 totals 14 residues. Looked up from germline, CDR1 is MNHNY and CDR2 is SVGAGI (reference sequence). The CDR3 region is CASSSPQGAYGYTF. The CDR3 DNA follows: TGTGCCAGCAGCTCGCCGCAGGGCGCCTATGGCTACACCTTC.